Listed below are T cell receptor beta chains from one sample, sequenced in a study of blood T cell repertoires in COVID-19. TCRdb's table, derived via immunoSEQ multiplex PCR, lists solely in-frame clones and lacks some. The sample shows approximately 150,000 clones, around 81% of them seen only once. Sequenced input: peripheral blood. The source is a human donor in a cohort sampled during active COVID-19. Each CDR3 is given without its conserved first and last residue.

v_call | cdr3_aa
TRBV7-6 | ASSSTGTYTDTQY
TRBV27 | ASSLRGSGSPSSYNEQF
TRBV11-2 | ASSRRGGRWDGYT
TRBV7-8 | ASSATGGADYGYT
TRBV15 | ATKPGQSTDTQY
TRBV28 | ASSLPGNWNEQF
TRBV13 | ASSLGWGTGVFEQY
TRBV5-4 | ASSLSSGMIDTQY
TRBV19 | ASSPPGIVQETQY
TRBV4-2 | ASSHIGLGDRSTEAF
TRBV23-1 | ASSLQRDEKLF
TRBV7-3 | ASSISGTHNSPLH
TRBV19 | ASSIDRGNTEAF
TRBV19 | ASSIPGGYNEQF
TRBV7-8 | ASSSLAGGPYEQF
TRBV5-1 | ASSSGGMNTEAF